The present T cell receptor (beta chain) was sequenced within a study of T-cell memory formation after mild COVID-19. This clonotype was detected many times. MiXCR was run by TCRdb on the 5' RACE reads, yielding one entry per CDR3 protein. Of 100,000 to 150,000 distinct CDR3 sequences listed, more than 15% are singletons. V trimming: 6 bases; J trimming: 2 bases; junction bases outside the gene matches: 10. From germline, CDR1 is SQVTM and CDR2 ANQGSEA. CDR3 size: 15 residues. The TCR originated in a man younger than 30 who had mild COVID-19 (a few samples of this study predate the infection). Cell type and time point are not known. Sequences were obtained from PBMCs or a T cell subset sorted from them (not recorded which). The chain uses TRBV29-1 and TRBJ1-5; 7 bases are a match to TRBD1. Here the CDR3 reads CSVSQGLLGNQPQHF. The CDR3 bases are TGCAGCGTCTCACAGGGGTTATTAGGCAATCAGCCCCAGCATTTT.